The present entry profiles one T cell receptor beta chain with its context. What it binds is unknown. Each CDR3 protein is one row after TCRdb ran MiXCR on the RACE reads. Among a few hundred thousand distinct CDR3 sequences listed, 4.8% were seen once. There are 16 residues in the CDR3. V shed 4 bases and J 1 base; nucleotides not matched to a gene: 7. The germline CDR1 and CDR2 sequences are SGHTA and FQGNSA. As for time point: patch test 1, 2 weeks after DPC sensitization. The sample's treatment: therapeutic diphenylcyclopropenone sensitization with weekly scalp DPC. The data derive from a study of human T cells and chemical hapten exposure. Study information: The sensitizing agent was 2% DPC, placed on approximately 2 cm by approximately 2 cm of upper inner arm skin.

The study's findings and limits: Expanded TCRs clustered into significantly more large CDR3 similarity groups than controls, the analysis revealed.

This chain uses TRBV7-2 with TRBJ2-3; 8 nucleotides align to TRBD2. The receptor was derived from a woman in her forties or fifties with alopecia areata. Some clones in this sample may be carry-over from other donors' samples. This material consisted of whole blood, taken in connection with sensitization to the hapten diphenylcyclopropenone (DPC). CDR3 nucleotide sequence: TGTGCCAGCAGCTCCCTTACCGGGGGGGGCACAGATACGCAGTATTTT. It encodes CASSSLTGGGTDTQYF. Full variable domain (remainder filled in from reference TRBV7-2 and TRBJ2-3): GAGVSQSPSNKVTEKGKDVELRCDPISGHTALYWYRQSLGQGLEFLIYFQGNSAPDKSGLPSDRFSAERTGGSVSTLTIQRTQQEDSAVYLCASSSLTGGGTDTQYFGPGTRLTVL.